This TCR beta chain was retrieved from a study of blood T cell repertoires in COVID-19 (dated by TCRdb to 2018 to 2020). Some background on the complete study: Collaborator samples came from the United States, Italy and Spain and covered acute and convalescent phases of COVID-19. The prospective study material was composed of cDNA or gDNA derived from T cells, B-cell-depleted T cells, or PBMCs. Deeply sampled blood TCRbeta repertoires from subjects exposed to, actively infected with, or recovered from COVID-19 were included in the dataset. The repertoires were released in a freely available public database intended as a resource for research on the immune response to SARS-CoV-2. The samples were drawn from the first 160 participants of the ongoing ImmuneRACE study and from some 1,300 subjects provided by 6 global collaborators. A de-identified subject ID, COVID-19 status, age in years and sex were almost always included in the sample metadata. HLA class I and class II types, where available, came from metadata supplied by the sample provider rather than from assay-based typing.

TCRbeta CDR3 regions were amplified from genomic DNA by means of the immunoSEQ Assay, a bias-controlled multiplex PCR. Turning to the authors' computational methods: Nucleated cell counts per sample were estimated from amplification of reference gene primers within the assay. To quantify the absolute abundance of each unique TCRbeta CDR3 rearrangement, sequence reads were collapsed and filtered. For each sample, productive Simpson clonality was calculated by taking the square root of Simpson's diversity index across productive rearrangements. The source is immuneACCESS, and TCRdb retained only in-frame sequences with V and J called. Part of the clones is not carried over; for the studies checked, unresolved V genes explain less than half of this, and the remainder is unexplained. The V and J calls and clone size are taken from that table; D and trimming were inferred from the DNA. The sample table contains 200,000 to 250,000 clones; only one count was recorded for 84% of them. The ten largest make up about a sixth of the sample.

The collaborating institutions used their own protocols to collect whole blood in K2EDTA tubes. Collaborator samples were shipped for TCRbeta analysis as frozen whole blood, isolated PBMCs, or DNA extracted from either sample type. General findings and caveats noted by the study authors: The amount of clinical and demographic metadata varied by source and participant and was provided uncurated.

V is pared back by 0 bases and J by 5 bases, with 9 bases lying between the germline termini. The CDR3 sequence holds 14 residues, the cysteine and phenylalanine included. CDR3 DNA is the only sequence kept; it has 42 bases, read in frame from the first base. Sequences SGHKS (CDR1) and YYEKEE (CDR2) are obtained from the germline V gene (reference sequence). On this clone: The antigen this receptor binds is unknown. Base-call qualities are not available, and no considerably larger clone is one nucleotide away.

The sample taken for sequencing was peripheral blood. The TCR sequence derives from a woman older than 75 with active or convalescent COVID-19. The sequence is built from TRBV5-5 and TRBJ2-1; TRBD1 might be the D gene, on 5 matching bases. The CDR3 protein is CASSLEQANNEQFF. The bases are TGTGCCAGCAGCTTGGAACAGGCTAACAATGAGCAGTTCTTC.